Below, 6 T cell receptor beta chains from the same sample are listed, as sequenced in a study of blood T cell repertoires in COVID-19. Libraries were prepared by immunoSEQ multiplex PCR; TCRdb keeps only in-frame clonotypes and omits some of them. The top ten clones hold about 29% of a sample with some 120,000 clones, 80% to 90% of them seen once. Source material: peripheral blood. The receptors were gathered from an older man with active or convalescent COVID-19.

V usage is TRBV2 and J usage is TRBJ2-1; TRBD2 aligns across 9 bases. J lost 5 bases, V lost 8 bases, and 7 bases had no gene match. The CDR3 covers 14 residues. Germline V gene data show CDR1 as SNHLY and CDR2 as FYNNEI. The CDR3 DNA follows: TGTGCCAGCTTTAGCGGGAGTACGAACAATGAGCAGTTCTTC. It is translated as CASFSGSTNNEQFF.

This sequence joins TRBV2 and TRBJ2-3; the match to TRBD2 covers 9 bases. Per germline, CDR1 SNHLY and CDR2 FYNNEI. This CDR3 is 14 amino acids long. V lost 5 bases to trimming and J lost 6 bases; unmatched junction nucleotides: 6. CDR3 sequence reads: CASSLAGTIDTQYF. The CDR3 nucleotides read TGTGCCAGCAGTCTAGCGGGGACCATTGATACGCAGTATTTT.

The chain combines TRBV28 with TRBJ1-1; possibly TRBD1 for D (6 bases). Germline V gene sequence: CDR1 MDHEN, CDR2 SYDVKM. V was clipped by 2 bases and J by 1 base, with 17 bases between them. The CDR3 totals 17 residues. The CDR3 DNA reads TGTGCCAGCAGTTTAGTAGTCCGGGACACCTCGAACACTGAAGCTTTCTTT. Amino acids: CASSLVVRDTSNTEAFF.

The chain has TRBV5-6 and TRBJ2-2; TRBD1 matches 9 bases. The CDR3 has 15 amino acids. V shed 2 bases, J shed 3 bases, and the junction held 2 bases outside the gene matches. CDR1 and CDR2 (germline): SGHDT, YYEEEE. The CDR3 loop is CASSFDRGYTGELFF. The DNA for the CDR3 is TGTGCCAGCAGCTTCGACAGGGGGTACACCGGGGAGCTGTTTTTT.

The gene calls are TRBV5-4 and TRBJ2-2, with 7 nucleotides matching TRBD2. Germline CDR1 and CDR2: SGHNT and YYREEE (reference sequence). Losses at the gene ends were 3 bases for V and 4 bases for J; bases not matched to a gene: 9. The CDR3 is 16 amino acids. The CDR3 loop is CASSYSPGGSTGELFF. The DNA of the CDR3 is TGTGCCAGCAGCTACTCCCCGGGAGGATCCACCGGGGAGCTGTTTTTT.

This chain connects TRBV28 to TRBJ2-7, with TRBD2 matching over 7 bases. The junction had 2 bases not matched to a gene; V was cut back by 3 bases and J by 0 bases. Germline loops: CDR1 MDHEN, CDR2 SYDVKM. This CDR3 spans 14 amino acids. CDR3 nucleotide sequence: TGTGCCAGCAGTTTGGGGGGGTTCTCCTACGAGCAGTACTTC. This sequence encodes CASSLGGFSYEQYF.